The source of this TCR beta chain is a study of technical replicates of blood from a few donors. The J segment lost 1 base and the V segment lost 1 base, leaving 9 bases of the junction unmatched. Germline CDR1 and CDR2: LGHNA and YNFKEQ. The CDR3 consists of 18 residues. The data were produced by immunoSEQ multiplex PCR, yet TCRdb's version contains in-frame clones alone and is incomplete. The profile shows more than 50,000 clones, 85% to 90% of them singletons. The TCR originated in a human donor in good health. Some clones in this sample may be carry-over from other donors' samples. The chain has TRBV4-2 and TRBJ2-7; TRBD2 matches at 11 bases. The specimen sequenced was PBMCs. In DNA, the CDR3 is TGTGCCAGCAGCCAAGGAAATAGCGGGAGGGCCTTTTCCTACGAGCAGTACTTC. This sequence encodes CASSQGNSGRAFSYEQYF.